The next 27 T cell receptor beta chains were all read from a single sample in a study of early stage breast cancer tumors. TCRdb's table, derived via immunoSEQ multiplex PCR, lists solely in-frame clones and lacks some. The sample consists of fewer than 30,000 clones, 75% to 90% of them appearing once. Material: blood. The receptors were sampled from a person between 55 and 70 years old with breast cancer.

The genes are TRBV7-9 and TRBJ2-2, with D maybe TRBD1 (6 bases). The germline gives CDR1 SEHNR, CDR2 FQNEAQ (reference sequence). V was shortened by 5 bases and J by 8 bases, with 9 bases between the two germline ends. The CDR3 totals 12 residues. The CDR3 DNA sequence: TGTGCCAGCAGCCCTGGACAGGGGGAGCTGTTTTTT. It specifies CASSPGQGELFF. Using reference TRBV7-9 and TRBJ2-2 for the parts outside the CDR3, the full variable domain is DTGVSQNPRHKITKRGQNVTFRCDPISEHNRLYWYRQTLGQGPEFLTYFQNEAQLEKSRLLSDRFSAERPKGSFSTLEIQRTEQGDSAMYLCASSPGQGELFFGEGSRLTVL.

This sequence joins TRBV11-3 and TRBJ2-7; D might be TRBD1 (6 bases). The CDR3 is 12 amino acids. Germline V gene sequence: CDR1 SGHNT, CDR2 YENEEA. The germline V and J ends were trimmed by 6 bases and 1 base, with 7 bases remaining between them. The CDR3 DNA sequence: TGTGCCAGCAGGGGGGCGTCCTACGAGCAGTACTTC. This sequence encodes CASRGASYEQYF. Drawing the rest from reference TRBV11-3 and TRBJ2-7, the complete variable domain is EAGVVQSPRYKIIEKKQPVAFWCNPISGHNTLYWYLQNLGQGPELLIRYENEEAVDDSQLPKDRFSAERLKGVDSTLKIQPAELGDSAVYLCASRGASYEQYFGPGTRLTVT.

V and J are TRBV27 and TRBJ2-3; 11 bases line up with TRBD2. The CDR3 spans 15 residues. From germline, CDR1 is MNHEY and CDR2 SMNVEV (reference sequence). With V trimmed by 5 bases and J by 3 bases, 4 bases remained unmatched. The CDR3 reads CASSPGTSGTDTQYF. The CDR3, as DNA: TGTGCCAGCAGTCCCGGGACTAGCGGTACAGATACGCAGTATTTT.

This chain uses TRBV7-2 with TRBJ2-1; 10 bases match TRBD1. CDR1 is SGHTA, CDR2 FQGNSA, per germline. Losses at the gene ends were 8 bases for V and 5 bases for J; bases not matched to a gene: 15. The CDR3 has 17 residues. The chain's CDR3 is CASVVAPGTGANNEQFF. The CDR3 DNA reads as TGTGCCAGCGTCGTAGCTCCAGGGACAGGGGCCAACAATGAGCAGTTCTTC.

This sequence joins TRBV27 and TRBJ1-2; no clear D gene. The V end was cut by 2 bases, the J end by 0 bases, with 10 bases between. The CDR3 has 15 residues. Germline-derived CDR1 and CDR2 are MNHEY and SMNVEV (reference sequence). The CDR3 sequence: CASSLARNSNYGYTF. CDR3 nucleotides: TGTGCCAGCAGTTTAGCCCGCAACTCTAACTATGGCTACACCTTC.

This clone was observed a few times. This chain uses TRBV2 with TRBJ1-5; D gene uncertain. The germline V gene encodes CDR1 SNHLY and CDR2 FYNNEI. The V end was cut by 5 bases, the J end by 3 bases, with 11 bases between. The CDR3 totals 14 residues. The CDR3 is CASSKSGNNQPQHF. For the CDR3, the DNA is TGTGCCAGCAGTAAATCGGGGAACAATCAGCCCCAGCATTTT.

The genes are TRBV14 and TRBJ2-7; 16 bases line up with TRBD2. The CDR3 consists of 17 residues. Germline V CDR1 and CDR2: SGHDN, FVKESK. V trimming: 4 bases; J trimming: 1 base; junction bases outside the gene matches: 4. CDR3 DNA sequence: TGTGCCAGCAGCCCGGGACTAGCGGGAGGGAGGTCCTACGAGCAGTACTTC. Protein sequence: CASSPGLAGGRSYEQYF.

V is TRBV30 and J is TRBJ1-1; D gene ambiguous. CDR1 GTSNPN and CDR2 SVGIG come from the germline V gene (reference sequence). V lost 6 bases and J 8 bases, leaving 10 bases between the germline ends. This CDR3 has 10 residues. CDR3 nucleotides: TGTGCCTGCCTAGAGTACGAAGCTTTCTTT. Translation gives CACLEYEAFF.

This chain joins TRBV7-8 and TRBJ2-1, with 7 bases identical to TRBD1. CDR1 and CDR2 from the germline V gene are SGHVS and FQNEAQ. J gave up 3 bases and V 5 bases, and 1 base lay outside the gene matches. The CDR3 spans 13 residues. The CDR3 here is CASSRGLYNEQFF. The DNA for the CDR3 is TGTGCCAGCAGCAGGGGGCTCTACAATGAGCAGTTCTTC.

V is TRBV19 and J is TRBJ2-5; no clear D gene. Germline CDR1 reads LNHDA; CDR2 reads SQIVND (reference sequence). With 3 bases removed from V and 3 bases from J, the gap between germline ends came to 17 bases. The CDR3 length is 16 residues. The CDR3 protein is CASSIGWPGVKETQYF. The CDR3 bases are TGTGCCAGTAGTATCGGCTGGCCAGGTGTAAAAGAGACCCAGTACTTC.

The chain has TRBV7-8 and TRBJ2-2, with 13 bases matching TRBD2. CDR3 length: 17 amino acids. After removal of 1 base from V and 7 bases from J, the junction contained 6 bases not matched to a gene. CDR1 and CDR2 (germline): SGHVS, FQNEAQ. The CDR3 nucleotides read TGTGCCAGCAGCTTAGTGGGACTAGCGGGAACGGGCGGGGAGCTGTTTTTT. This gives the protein CASSLVGLAGTGGELFF.

CDR3 protein: CASSFLAPRGYNEQFF. CDR3 nucleotide sequence: TGTGCCAGCAGTTTCCTAGCGCCCCGGGGCTACAATGAGCAGTTCTTC. This sequence joins TRBV28 and TRBJ2-1, with a weak D call TRBD2 (6 bases). Germline V gene lookup returns CDR1 MDHEN and CDR2 SYDVKM. The CDR3 is 16 residues long. V was trimmed by 3 bases and J by 3 bases, leaving 15 bases between them. Supplemented by reference TRBV28 and TRBJ2-1, the full variable domain reads DVKVTQSSRYLVKRTGEKVFLECVQDMDHENMFWYRQDPGLGLRLIYFSYDVKMKEKGDIPEGYSVSREKKERFSLILESASTNQTSMYLCASSFLAPRGYNEQFFGPGTRLTVL.

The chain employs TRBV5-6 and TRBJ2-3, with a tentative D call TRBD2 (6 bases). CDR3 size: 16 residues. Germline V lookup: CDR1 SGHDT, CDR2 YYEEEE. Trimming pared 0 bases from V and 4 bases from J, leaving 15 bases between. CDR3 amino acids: CASSLGWRGGSDTQYF. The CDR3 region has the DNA TGTGCCAGCAGCTTGGGGTGGCGGGGAGGCTCAGATACGCAGTATTTT.

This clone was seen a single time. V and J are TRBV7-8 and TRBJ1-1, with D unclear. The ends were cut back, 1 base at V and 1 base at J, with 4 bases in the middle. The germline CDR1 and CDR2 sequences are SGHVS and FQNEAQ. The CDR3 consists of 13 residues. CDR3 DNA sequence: TGTGCCAGCAGCTTAGTTAGGAACACTGAAGCTTTCTTT. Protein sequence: CASSLVRNTEAFF.

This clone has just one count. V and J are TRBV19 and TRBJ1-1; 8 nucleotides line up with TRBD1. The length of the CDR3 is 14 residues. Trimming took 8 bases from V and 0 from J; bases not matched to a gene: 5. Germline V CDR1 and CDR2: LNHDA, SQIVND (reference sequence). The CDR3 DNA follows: TGTGCCAGTTCCCGGACAGGGTTGAACACTGAAGCTTTCTTT. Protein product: CASSRTGLNTEAFF.

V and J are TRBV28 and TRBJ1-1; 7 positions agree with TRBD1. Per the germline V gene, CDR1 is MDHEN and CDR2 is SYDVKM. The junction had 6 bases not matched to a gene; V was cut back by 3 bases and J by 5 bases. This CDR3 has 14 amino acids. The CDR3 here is CASSFRGGGTEAFF. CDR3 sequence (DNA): TGTGCCAGCAGTTTTAGAGGGGGCGGAACTGAAGCTTTCTTT. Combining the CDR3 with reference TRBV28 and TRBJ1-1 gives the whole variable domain DVKVTQSSRYLVKRTGEKVFLECVQDMDHENMFWYRQDPGLGLRLIYFSYDVKMKEKGDIPEGYSVSREKKERFSLILESASTNQTSMYLCASSFRGGGTEAFFGQGTRLTVV.

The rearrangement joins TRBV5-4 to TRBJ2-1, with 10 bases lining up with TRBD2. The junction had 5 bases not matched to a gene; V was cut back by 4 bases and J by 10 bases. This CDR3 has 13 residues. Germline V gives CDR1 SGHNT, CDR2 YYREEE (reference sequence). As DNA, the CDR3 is TGTGCCAGCAGCCCGCGACTAGCGGGCGAGCAGTTCTTC. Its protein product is CASSPRLAGEQFF.

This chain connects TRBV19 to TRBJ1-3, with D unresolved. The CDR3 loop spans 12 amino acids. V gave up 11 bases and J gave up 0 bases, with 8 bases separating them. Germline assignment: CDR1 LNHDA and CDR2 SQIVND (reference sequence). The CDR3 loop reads CASTGSGNTIYF. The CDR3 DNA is TGTGCCTCGACGGGCTCTGGAAACACCATATATTTT. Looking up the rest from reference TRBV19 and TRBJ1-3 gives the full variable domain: DGGITQSPKYLFRKEGQNVTLSCEQNLNHDAMYWYRQDPGQGLRLIYYSQIVNDFQKGDIAEGYSVSREKKESFPLTVTSAQKNPTAFYLCASTGSGNTIYFGEGSWLTVV.

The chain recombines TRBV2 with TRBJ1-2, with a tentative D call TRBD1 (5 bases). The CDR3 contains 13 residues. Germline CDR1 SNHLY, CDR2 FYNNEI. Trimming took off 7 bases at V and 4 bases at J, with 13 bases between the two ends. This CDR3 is CASKGRAGYGYTF. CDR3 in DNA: TGTGCCAGCAAGGGCAGGGCCGGCTATGGCTACACCTTC.

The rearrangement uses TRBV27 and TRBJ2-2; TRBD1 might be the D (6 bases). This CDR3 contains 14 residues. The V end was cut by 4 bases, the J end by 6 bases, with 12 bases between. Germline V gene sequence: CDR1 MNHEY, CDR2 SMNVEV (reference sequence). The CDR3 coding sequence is TGTGCCAGCAGTTCGACAGGCGTCCCCGGGGAGCTGTTTTTT. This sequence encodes CASSSTGVPGELFF.

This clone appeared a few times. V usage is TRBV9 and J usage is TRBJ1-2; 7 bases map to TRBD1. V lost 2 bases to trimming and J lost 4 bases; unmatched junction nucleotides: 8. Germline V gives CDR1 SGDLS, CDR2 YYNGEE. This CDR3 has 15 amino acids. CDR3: CASSVNTGVAYGYTF. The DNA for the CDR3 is TGTGCCAGCAGCGTTAACACAGGGGTGGCCTATGGCTACACCTTC.

Written as DNA, the CDR3 is TGTGCCTGGAGTGACAGGGGAGATGGCACCATATATTTT. Translating it yields CAWSDRGDGTIYF. V gene TRBV30 combines with J gene TRBJ1-3; 7 bases align to TRBD1. Germline values: CDR1 GTSNPN, CDR2 SVGIG (reference sequence). Germline trimming cut 1 base from V and 9 bases from J; bases unmatched to any gene: 6. CDR3 length equals 13 residues.

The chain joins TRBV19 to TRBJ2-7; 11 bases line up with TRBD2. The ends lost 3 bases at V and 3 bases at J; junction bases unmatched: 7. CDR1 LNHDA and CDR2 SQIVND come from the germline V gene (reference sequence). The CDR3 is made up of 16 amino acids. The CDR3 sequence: CASSIELAGVGYEQYF. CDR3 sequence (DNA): TGTGCCAGTAGTATCGAACTAGCGGGAGTAGGCTACGAGCAGTACTTC.

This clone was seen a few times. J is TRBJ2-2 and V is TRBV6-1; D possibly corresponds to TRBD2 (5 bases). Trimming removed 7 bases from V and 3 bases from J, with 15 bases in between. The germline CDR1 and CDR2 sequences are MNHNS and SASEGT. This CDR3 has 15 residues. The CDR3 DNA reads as TGTGCCAGCATCGGTGGGAGAGGGTACACCGGGGAGCTGTTTTTT. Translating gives CASIGGRGYTGELFF.

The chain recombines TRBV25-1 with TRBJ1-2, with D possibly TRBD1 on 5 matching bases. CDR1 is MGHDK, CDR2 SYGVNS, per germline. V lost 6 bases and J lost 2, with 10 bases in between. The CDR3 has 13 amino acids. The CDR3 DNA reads TGTGCCAGCAGGCCACAGGAGAACTATGGCTACACCTTC. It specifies CASRPQENYGYTF.

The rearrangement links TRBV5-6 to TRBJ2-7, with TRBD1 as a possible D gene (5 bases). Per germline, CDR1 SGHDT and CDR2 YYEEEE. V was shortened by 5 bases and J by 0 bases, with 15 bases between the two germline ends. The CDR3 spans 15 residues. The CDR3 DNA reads TGTGCCAGCAGAGGGGCCCGGCGGAACTCCTACGAGCAGTACTTC. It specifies CASRGARRNSYEQYF.

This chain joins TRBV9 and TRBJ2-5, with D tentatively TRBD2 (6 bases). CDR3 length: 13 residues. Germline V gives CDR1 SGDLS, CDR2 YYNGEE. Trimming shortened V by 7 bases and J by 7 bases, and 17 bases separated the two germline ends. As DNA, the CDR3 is TGTGCCAGCTGTTGTAGCGGAACGGCGACCCAGTACTTC. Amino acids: CASCCSGTATQYF.